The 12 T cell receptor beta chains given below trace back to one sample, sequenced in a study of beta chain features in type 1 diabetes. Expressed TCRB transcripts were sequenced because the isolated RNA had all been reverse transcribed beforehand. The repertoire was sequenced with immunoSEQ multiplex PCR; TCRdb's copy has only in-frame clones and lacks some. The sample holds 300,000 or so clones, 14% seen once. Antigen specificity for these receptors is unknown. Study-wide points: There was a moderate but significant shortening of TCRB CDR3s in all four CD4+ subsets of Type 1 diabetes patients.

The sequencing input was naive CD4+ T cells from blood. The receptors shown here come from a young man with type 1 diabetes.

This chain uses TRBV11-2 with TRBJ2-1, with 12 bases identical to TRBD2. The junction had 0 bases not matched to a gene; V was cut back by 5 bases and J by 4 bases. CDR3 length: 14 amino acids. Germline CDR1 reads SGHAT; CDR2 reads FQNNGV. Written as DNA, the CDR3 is TGTGCCAGCAGCGGACTAGCGGGATACAATGAGCAGTTCTTC. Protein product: CASSGLAGYNEQFF.

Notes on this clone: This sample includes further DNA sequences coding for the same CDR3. CDR3 DNA sequence: TGTGCCAGCAGTGAAGGGCAGGGTCATCAGCCCCAGCATTTT. Translated: CASSEGQGHQPQHF. The V and J genes are TRBV2 and TRBJ1-5; possibly TRBD1 for D (5 bases). Germline CDR1 reads SNHLY; CDR2 reads FYNNEI. Deletions cut 1 base from V and 5 bases from J, with 9 bases between. CDR3 length equals 14 residues.

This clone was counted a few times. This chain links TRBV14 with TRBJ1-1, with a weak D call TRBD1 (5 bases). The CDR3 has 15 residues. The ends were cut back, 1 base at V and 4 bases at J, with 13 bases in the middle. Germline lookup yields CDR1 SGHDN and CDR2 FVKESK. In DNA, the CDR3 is TGTGCCAGCAGCCAAGCGGGCGGGGCGGGCACTGAAGCTTTCTTT. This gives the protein CASSQAGGAGTEAFF.

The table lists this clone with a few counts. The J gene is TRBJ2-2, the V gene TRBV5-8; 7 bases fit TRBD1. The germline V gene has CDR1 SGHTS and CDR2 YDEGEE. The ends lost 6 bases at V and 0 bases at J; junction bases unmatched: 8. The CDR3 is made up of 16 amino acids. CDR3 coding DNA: TGTGCCAGCACGAGAGGGGGCCGTCCGAACACCGGGGAGCTGTTTTTT. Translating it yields CASTRGGRPNTGELFF.

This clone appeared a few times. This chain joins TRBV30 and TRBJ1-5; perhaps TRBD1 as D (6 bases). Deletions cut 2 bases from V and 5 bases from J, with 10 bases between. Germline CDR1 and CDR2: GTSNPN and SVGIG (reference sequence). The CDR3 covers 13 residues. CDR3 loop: CAWSTGTDQPQHF. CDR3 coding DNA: TGTGCCTGGAGTACAGGGACCGATCAGCCCCAGCATTTT.

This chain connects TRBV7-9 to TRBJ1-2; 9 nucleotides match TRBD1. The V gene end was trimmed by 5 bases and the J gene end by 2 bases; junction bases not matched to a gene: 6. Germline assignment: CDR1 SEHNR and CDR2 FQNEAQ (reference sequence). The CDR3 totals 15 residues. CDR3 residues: CASSLPGQGNYGYTF. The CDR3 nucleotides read TGTGCCAGCAGCCTACCGGGACAGGGCAACTATGGCTACACCTTC.

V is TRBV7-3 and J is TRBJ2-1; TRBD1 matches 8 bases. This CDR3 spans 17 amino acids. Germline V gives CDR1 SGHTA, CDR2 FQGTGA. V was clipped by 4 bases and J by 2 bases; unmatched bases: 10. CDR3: CASSSKSGQGTYNEQFF. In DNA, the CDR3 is TGTGCCAGCAGCTCGAAGAGCGGACAGGGCACCTACAATGAGCAGTTCTTC.

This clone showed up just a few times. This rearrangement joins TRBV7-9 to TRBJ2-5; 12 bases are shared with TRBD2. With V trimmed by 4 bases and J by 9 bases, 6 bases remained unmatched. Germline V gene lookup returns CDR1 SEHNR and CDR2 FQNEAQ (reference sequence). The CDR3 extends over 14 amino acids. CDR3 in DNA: TGTGCCAGCAGCTGGGACCTAGCGGGAGGGCCCCAGTACTTC. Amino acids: CASSWDLAGGPQYF. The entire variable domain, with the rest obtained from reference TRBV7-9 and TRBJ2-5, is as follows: DTGVSQNPRHKITKRGQNVTFRCDPISEHNRLYWYRQTLGQGPEFLTYFQNEAQLEKSRLLSDRFSAERPKGSFSTLEIQRTEQGDSAMYLCASSWDLAGGPQYFGPGTRLLVL.

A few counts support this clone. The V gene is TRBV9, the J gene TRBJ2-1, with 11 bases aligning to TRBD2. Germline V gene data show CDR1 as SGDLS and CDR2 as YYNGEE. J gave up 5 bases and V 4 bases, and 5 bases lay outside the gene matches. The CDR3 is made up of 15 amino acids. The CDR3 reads CASSRRGLADNEQFF. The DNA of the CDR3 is TGTGCCAGCAGCCGACGGGGACTAGCGGACAATGAGCAGTTCTTC.

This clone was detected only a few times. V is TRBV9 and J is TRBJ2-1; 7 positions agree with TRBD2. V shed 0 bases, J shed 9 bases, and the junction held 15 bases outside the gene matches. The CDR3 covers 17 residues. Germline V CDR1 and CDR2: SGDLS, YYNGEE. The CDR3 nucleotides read TGTGCCAGCAGCGTAGAGAGTAGGGGAGGGCCAGGTGGTGAGCAGTTCTTC. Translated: CASSVESRGGPGGEQFF. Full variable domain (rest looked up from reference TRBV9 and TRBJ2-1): DSGVTQTPKHLITATGQRVTLRCSPRSGDLSVYWYQQSLDQGLQFLIQYYNGEERAKGNILERFSAQQFPDLHSELNLSSLELGDSALYFCASSVESRGGPGGEQFFGPGTRLTVL.

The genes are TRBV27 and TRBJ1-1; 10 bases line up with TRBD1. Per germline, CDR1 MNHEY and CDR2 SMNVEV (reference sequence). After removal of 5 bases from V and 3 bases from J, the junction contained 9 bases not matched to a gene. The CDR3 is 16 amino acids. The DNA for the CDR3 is TGTGCCAGCAGTGCGGCGACAGGGGGCGTACACACTGAAGCTTTCTTT. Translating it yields CASSAATGGVHTEAFF.

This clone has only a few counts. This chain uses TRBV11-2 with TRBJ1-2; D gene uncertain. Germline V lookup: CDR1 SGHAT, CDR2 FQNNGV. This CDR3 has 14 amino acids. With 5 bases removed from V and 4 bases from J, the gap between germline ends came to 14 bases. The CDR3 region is CASSDSVRVYGYTF. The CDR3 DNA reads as TGTGCCAGCAGCGATTCGGTCCGGGTCTATGGCTACACCTTC. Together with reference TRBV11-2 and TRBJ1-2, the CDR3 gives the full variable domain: EAGVAQSPRYKIIEKRQSVAFWCNPISGHATLYWYQQILGQGPKLLIQFQNNGVVDDSQLPKDRFSAERLKGVDSTLKIQPAKLEDSAVYLCASSDSVRVYGYTFGSGTRLTVV.